The entry below describes one T cell receptor (beta chain). The sample comes from a study of blood T cell repertoires in COVID-19. For the study at large: There were acute and convalescent COVID-19 samples, and they came from the United States, Italy and Spain. From T cells, B-cell-depleted T cells, or PBMCs came the material, which was cDNA or gDNA.

Participants' reported clinical history set cohort assignment. TCRdb keeps only in-frame clones here, not all; method: immunoSEQ multiplex PCR. The table records 150,000 or so clones, approximately 80% of them present only once. Germline CDR1 and CDR2: SGHRS and YFSETQ. V was clipped by 4 bases and J by 0 bases; unmatched bases: 6. The CDR3 is 16 residues long. V is TRBV5-1 and J is TRBJ2-3; TRBD2 matches 9 bases. Sequencing was carried out using PBMCs or T cells enriched from blood (not recorded which). This TCR was recovered from a man in his fifties or sixties who had recovered from COVID-19. CDR3 sequence: CASSLPTSGSTDTQYF. The CDR3 DNA reads as TGCGCCAGCAGCCTCCCGACTAGCGGTAGCACAGATACGCAGTATTTT.